Below, 28 T cell receptor beta chains from the same sample are listed, as sequenced in a study of cytotoxic CD8 clonotypes in ibrutinib-treated CLL. The protocol was immunoSEQ multiplex PCR, while the TCRdb copy is restricted to in-frame clones and leaves out a portion. The data show roughly 150,000 clones, around 76% seen once. Material: PBMCs, obtained after 24 months of ibrutinib treatment. These receptors all stem from a human donor with chronic lymphocytic leukemia.

The J gene is TRBJ2-1, the V gene TRBV9, with 9 bases lining up with TRBD2. The CDR3 spans 15 residues. Germline-derived CDR1 and CDR2 are SGDLS and YYNGEE. V shed 3 bases and J 2 bases; nucleotides not matched to a gene: 3. The CDR3 region is CASSDGTSPYNEQFF. DNA of the CDR3: TGTGCCAGCAGCGACGGGACTAGCCCCTACAATGAGCAGTTCTTC. The entire variable domain, with the rest obtained from reference TRBV9 and TRBJ2-1, is as follows: DSGVTQTPKHLITATGQRVTLRCSPRSGDLSVYWYQQSLDQGLQFLIQYYNGEERAKGNILERFSAQQFPDLHSELNLSSLELGDSALYFCASSDGTSPYNEQFFGPGTRLTVL.

For this clone: This may be a read error: a much more frequent sequence differs by one nucleotide. The same CDR3 can be traced to other DNA sequences in this sample. This sequence joins TRBV6-1 and TRBJ2-1; 9 bases agree with TRBD2. Germline V lookup: CDR1 MNHNS, CDR2 SASEGT. This CDR3 has 15 amino acids. In DNA form, the CDR3 reads TGCGCCAGCAGGGCATTAGCGGGGGCCAGAGGGGAGCAGTTCTTC. It yields the protein CASRALAGARGEQFF.

The V gene is TRBV7-8, the J gene TRBJ2-7; maybe TRBD2 (5 bases). The V gene lost 1 base and the J gene lost 7 bases, with 17 bases spanning the gap. The CDR3 runs to 15 residues. Germline V gene data show CDR1 as SGHVS and CDR2 as FQNEAQ. The CDR3 loop is CASSLVGSPPGEQYF. The CDR3 region has the DNA TGTGCCAGCAGCTTAGTCGGGTCCCCTCCGGGGGAGCAGTACTTC.

The chain combines TRBV10-3 with TRBJ1-4; D is undetermined. Germline V gives CDR1 ENHRY, CDR2 SYGVKD. Trimming removed 10 bases at V and 1 base at J, with 10 bases between. This CDR3 region has 13 residues. For the CDR3, the DNA is TGTGCCACAAGGACCTTAACTAATGAAAAACTGTTTTTT. The encoded protein is CATRTLTNEKLFF.

Ten or more counts support this clone. This sequence joins TRBV10-3 and TRBJ2-7, with 8 bases that match TRBD1. Germline CDR1 ENHRY, CDR2 SYGVKD. This CDR3 spans 14 amino acids. V shed 6 bases, J shed 7 bases, and the junction held 11 bases outside the gene matches. As DNA, the CDR3 is TGTGCCATCAGGGGAGACAGGGGCCCCGGGGAGCAGTACTTC. Translating it yields CAIRGDRGPGEQYF.

This clone has just a few counts. The chain combines TRBV18 with TRBJ2-7; perhaps D is TRBD1 or TRBD2 (5 bases each). The germline V and J ends were trimmed by 5 bases and 5 bases, with 13 bases remaining between them. CDR1 is KGHSH, CDR2 LQKENI, per germline. The CDR3 has 13 residues. The CDR3 region has the DNA TGTGCCAGCTCATCGGGACCCGGGCACGAGCAGTACTTC. It specifies CASSSGPGHEQYF. The full variable domain, with the rest looked up from reference TRBV18 and TRBJ2-7, is NAGVMQNPRHLVRRRGQEARLRCSPMKGHSHVYWYRQLPEEGLKFMVYLQKENIIDESGMPKERFSAEFPKEGPSILRIQQVVRGDSAAYFCASSSGPGHEQYFGPGTRLTVT.

The chain uses TRBV18 and TRBJ2-2, with TRBD2 matching over 7 bases. Germline-derived CDR1 and CDR2 are KGHSH and LQKENI. Trimming at V came to 0 bases and at J to 5 bases, leaving 3 bases not matched to a gene. The CDR3 covers 15 residues. The CDR3 protein is CASSPPASGTGELFF. The CDR3 region has the DNA TGTGCCAGCTCACCACCGGCTAGCGGAACCGGGGAGCTGTTTTTT.

V gene TRBV27 combines with J gene TRBJ1-5, with D maybe TRBD1 (5 bases). Germline V CDR1 and CDR2: MNHEY, SMNVEV (reference sequence). V was trimmed by 2 bases and J by 11 bases, leaving 13 bases between them. CDR3 size: 13 residues. This CDR3 is CASSLIGTSAQHF. The CDR3 coding sequence is TGTGCCAGCAGTTTAATCGGGACCTCGGCCCAGCATTTT.

CDR3 DNA: TGTGCCAGCAGCCCTAGTAGCGGGAGTTTCTACGAGCAGTACTTC. It specifies CASSPSSGSFYEQYF. The genes are TRBV7-2 and TRBJ2-7, with TRBD2 matching 9 bases. The CDR3 totals 15 residues. Germline V gene data show CDR1 as SGHTA and CDR2 as FQGNSA. Germline trimming cut 5 bases from V and 3 bases from J; bases unmatched to any gene: 8.

This chain links TRBV5-8 with TRBJ2-5, with 12 nucleotides matching TRBD2. Germline trimming cut 4 bases from V and 0 bases from J; bases unmatched to any gene: 4. CDR3 length: 16 residues. Per the germline V gene, CDR1 is SGHTS and CDR2 is YDEGEE. CDR3 sequence: CASSRWTSGDQETQYF. Here the CDR3 DNA reads TGTGCCAGCAGCAGATGGACTAGCGGGGACCAAGAGACCCAGTACTTC.

The chain combines TRBV27 with TRBJ2-7; a possible D gene is TRBD1 (6 bases). Between the trimmed V and J ends, which lost 6 bases and 4 bases, there was a span of 13 bases. This CDR3 is 13 amino acids long. Germline V gene data show CDR1 as MNHEY and CDR2 as SMNVEV (reference sequence). CDR3 bases: TGTGCCAGCAGGCCAGGGGTTGGGTACGAGCAGTACTTC. It codes for CASRPGVGYEQYF.

V usage is TRBV27 and J usage is TRBJ2-7; 9 bases align to TRBD2. The CDR3 covers 12 residues. After removal of 6 bases from V and 12 bases from J, the junction contained 9 bases not matched to a gene. The germline V gene has CDR1 MNHEY and CDR2 SMNVEV (reference sequence). The CDR3 DNA reads TGTGCCAGCAGAGAGCGGGAGGATCGTCCGTACTTC. This translates into CASREREDRPYF.

In its sample, this clone was seen many times. J is TRBJ1-5 and V is TRBV21-1; the DNA was not used to check the table's D call, TRBD1. TRBV21-1 is recorded as a pseudogene. This CDR3 comprises 12 residues. CDR3 residues: CASGAGGQPQHF. The CDR3 DNA sequence: TGTGCCAGCGGGGCAGGGGGCCAGCCCCAGCATTTT.

This clone was counted only a few times. This chain uses TRBV9 with TRBJ1-2; D gene uncertain. V shed 4 bases and J shed 3 bases, with 7 bases lying between them. The CDR3 is made up of 12 amino acids. Germline loops: CDR1 SGDLS, CDR2 YYNGEE. The CDR3 is CASSPSDYGYTF. CDR3 nucleotide sequence: TGTGCCAGCAGCCCCTCGGACTATGGCTACACCTTC.

The chain has TRBV4-2 and TRBJ2-5, with 13 bases aligning to TRBD2. This CDR3 comprises 17 residues. Germline CDR1 is LGHNA and CDR2 is YNFKEQ. With 4 bases clipped from V and 7 bases from J, the junction kept 12 bases outside the gene matches. CDR3 region: CASSPRTSGGPWGTQYF. CDR3 nucleotide sequence: TGTGCCAGCAGCCCTCGGACTAGCGGGGGCCCGTGGGGGACCCAGTACTTC.

The rearrangement links TRBV18 to TRBJ2-7; D gene unclear. The CDR3 spans 15 residues. The germline gives CDR1 KGHSH, CDR2 LQKENI. Trimming removed 1 base from V and 2 bases from J, with 12 bases in between. In nucleotides, the CDR3 is TGTGCCAGCTCACCACAGGAGACGGGCACCTACGAGCAGTACTTC. It translates to CASSPQETGTYEQYF. The full variable domain, its missing parts supplied by reference TRBV18 and TRBJ2-7, is NAGVMQNPRHLVRRRGQEARLRCSPMKGHSHVYWYRQLPEEGLKFMVYLQKENIIDESGMPKERFSAEFPKEGPSILRIQQVVRGDSAAYFCASSPQETGTYEQYFGPGTRLTVT.

The chain combines TRBV4-1 with TRBJ1-1; D not resolved. V lost 3 bases, J lost 0 bases, and 20 bases lay in between. The V gene's germline CDR1 is MGHRA and CDR2 YSYEKL. The CDR3 has 18 residues. CDR3 bases: TGCGCCAGCAGCCAGGCGACCGCGAGGGCCTACATGAACACTGAAGCTTTCTTT. Translation gives CASSQATARAYMNTEAFF.

This clone was recorded a few times. The V gene is TRBV6-1, the J gene TRBJ2-7; D possibly corresponds to TRBD2 (5 bases). The V gene's germline CDR1 is MNHNS and CDR2 SASEGT. The length of the CDR3 is 14 residues. With 0 bases removed from V and 2 bases from J, the gap between germline ends came to 8 bases. The CDR3 spells CASSEARGPYEQYF. The CDR3 DNA reads TGTGCCAGCAGTGAAGCGCGAGGGCCCTACGAGCAGTACTTC.

This clone showed up just a few times. V is TRBV13 and J is TRBJ2-7; a weak D match, TRBD2 (6 bases). V was pared by 5 bases and J by 2 bases, with 16 bases between. Germline CDR1 PRHDT, CDR2 FYEKMQ (reference sequence). CDR3 size: 15 residues. CDR3 sequence: CASSPYAGTTYEQYF. The DNA of the CDR3 is TGTGCCAGCAGCCCATACGCGGGAACCACCTACGAGCAGTACTTC.

The gene calls are TRBV7-2 and TRBJ2-1; D unclear. CDR1 and CDR2 (germline): SGHTA, FQGNSA. Between the trimmed V and J ends, which lost 5 bases and 9 bases, there was a span of 14 bases. The CDR3 spans 13 residues. This CDR3 reads CASSPGLGGEQFF. For the CDR3, the DNA is TGTGCCAGCAGCCCGGGTCTTGGTGGTGAGCAGTTCTTC. The whole variable domain, remainder taken from reference TRBV7-2 and TRBJ2-1, is GAGVSQSPSNKVTEKGKDVELRCDPISGHTALYWYRQSLGQGLEFLIYFQGNSAPDKSGLPSDRFSAERTGGSVSTLTIQRTQQEDSAVYLCASSPGLGGEQFFGPGTRLTVL.

V usage is TRBV6-1 and J usage is TRBJ1-6, with 7 bases aligning to TRBD1. CDR1 and CDR2 from the germline V gene are MNHNS and SASEGT. With 0 bases clipped from V and 8 bases from J, the junction kept 10 bases outside the gene matches. There are 17 residues in the CDR3. In nucleotides, the CDR3 is TGTGCCAGCAGTGAAGCCCGGGAAGGGGGCTGGTATTCACCCCTCCACTTT. Translating gives CASSEAREGGWYSPLHF.

This rearrangement joins TRBV7-3 to TRBJ2-6; 13 nucleotides match TRBD2. The CDR3 covers 21 residues. CDR1 and CDR2 (germline): SGHTA, FQGTGA. The trim removed 5 bases at V and 4 bases at J, leaving 17 bases unmatched. CDR3 coding DNA: TGTGCCAGCAGCCCCCGGGGACTAGCGGGAAAGGGGGCAAGGGGGGCCAACGTCCTGACTTTC. Residues: CASSPRGLAGKGARGANVLTF.

J is TRBJ1-2 and V is TRBV28, with a weak D call TRBD1 (5 bases). This CDR3 is built from 15 residues. Germline V gene sequence: CDR1 MDHEN, CDR2 SYDVKM. The ends were cut back, 2 bases at V and 3 bases at J, with 13 bases in the middle. CDR3 sequence reads: CASSLGGAADYGYTF. CDR3 in DNA: TGTGCCAGCAGTTTAGGCGGGGCAGCCGACTATGGCTACACCTTC.

In this sample, this clone turned up once. The V gene is TRBV6-1, the J gene TRBJ2-7; TRBD1 might be the D (6 bases). Trimming left V 0 bases short and J 0 bases short, with 9 bases between. The CDR3 contains 15 residues. The V gene's germline CDR1 is MNHNS and CDR2 SASEGT. Here the CDR3 DNA reads TGTGCCAGCAGTGAAGCGCCAGGGGCCTCCTACGAGCAGTACTTC. It codes for CASSEAPGASYEQYF.

This clone has just one count. This rearrangement joins TRBV5-1 to TRBJ2-2, with a tentative D call TRBD1 (5 bases). CDR1 and CDR2 from the germline V gene are SGHRS and YFSETQ. There are 15 residues in the CDR3. V was shortened by 3 bases and J by 1 base, with 10 bases between the two germline ends. The CDR3 region has the DNA TGCGCCAGCAGCTCGTCGACAGTGAACACCGGGGAGCTGTTTTTT. It codes for CASSSSTVNTGELFF.

Concerning this clone itself: Other DNA variants within this sample encode the same CDR3. This chain links TRBV5-1 with TRBJ2-5; possible D gene TRBD2, 5 bases. Trimming pared 0 bases from V and 5 bases from J, leaving 8 bases between. The CDR3 contains 13 residues. Germline V gives CDR1 SGHRS, CDR2 YFSETQ. This CDR3 is CASSLGAEETQYF. In nucleotides, the CDR3 is TGCGCCAGCAGCTTGGGAGCGGAGGAGACCCAGTACTTC. Filled out from reference TRBV5-1 and TRBJ2-5, the complete variable domain reads KAGVTQTPRYLIKTRGQQVTLSCSPISGHRSVSWYQQTPGQGLQFLFEYFSETQRNKGNFPGRFSGRQFSNSRSEMNVSTLELGDSALYLCASSLGAEETQYFGPGTRLLVL.

The genes are TRBV6-6 and TRBJ2-2; 11 bases match TRBD1. Trimming cost V 6 bases and J 3 bases; bases outside gene matches: 3. Germline V gene lookup returns CDR1 MNHNY and CDR2 SVGAGI (reference sequence). The CDR3 sequence is 15 residues long. CDR3 amino acids: CASRGGQGDTGELFF. The CDR3, as DNA: TGTGCCAGCAGAGGGGGACAGGGGGACACCGGGGAGCTGTTTTTT.

V is TRBV5-1 and J is TRBJ2-3; 10 bases align to TRBD2. J gave up 2 bases and V 6 bases, and 9 bases lay outside the gene matches. The CDR3 has 16 residues. Germline assignment: CDR1 SGHRS and CDR2 YFSETQ. CDR3 in DNA: TGCGCCAGCAACGCTATAGCGGGGGGATTCACAGATACGCAGTATTTT. Translation gives CASNAIAGGFTDTQYF.